The 26 T cell receptor beta chains given below trace back to one sample, sequenced in a study of T cell repertoires in cytomegalovirus infection. TCRdb independently ran MiXCR on the reads; one entry per CDR3 protein. This table has 150,000 to 200,000 distinct CDR3 sequences, approximately 30% appearing once. The specimen was PBMCs. These receptors came from a human donor in good health (CMV status not recorded). Some clones in this sample may be carry-over from other donors' samples.

This clonotype was observed a handful of times. The rearrangement links TRBV12-3 or TRBV12-4 to TRBJ2-5; the match to TRBD2 covers 8 bases. The length of the CDR3 is 14 residues. The junction had 6 bases not matched to a gene; V was cut back by 3 bases and J by 6 bases. The DNA for the CDR3 is TGTGCCAGCAGTTTTCCGGGGGGGCCGAAGACCCAGTACTTC. This encodes CASSFPGGPKTQYF.

In regard to this clonotype: At one of its ends the junction is not consistent with the germline gene, which may arise from a read error. The chain has TRBV14 and TRBJ1-6, with no clear D. Germline CDR1 and CDR2: SGHDN and FVKESK. The CDR3 contains 14 residues. Here the CDR3 reads CAGSQDLGLSPLHF. CDR3 bases: TGTGCCGGCAGCCAAGATCTCGGGCTTTCACCCCTCCACTTT.

The rearrangement joins TRBV18 to TRBJ1-5; D might be TRBD1 (6 bases). Per germline, CDR1 KGHSH and CDR2 LQKENI. The V and J ends lost 2 bases and 7 bases respectively, with 12 bases between them. CDR3 length: 14 residues. The CDR3 protein is CASSPITGSQPQHF. Here the CDR3 DNA reads TGTGCCAGCTCACCAATAACAGGGAGCCAGCCCCAGCATTTT.

This sequence joins TRBV4-1 and TRBJ2-1, with 11 bases identical to TRBD2. Germline V CDR1 and CDR2: MGHRA, YSYEKL. The CDR3 extends over 16 amino acids. J lost 7 bases, V lost 0 bases, and 5 bases had no gene match. CDR3 DNA sequence: TGCGCCAGCAGCCAAGAGGGACTAGCGGCTAATAATGAGCAGTTCTTC. Translating gives CASSQEGLAANNEQFF.

The gene calls are TRBV6-5 and TRBJ1-4, with 7 bases identical to TRBD1. The V gene end was trimmed by 6 bases and the J gene end by 3 bases; junction bases not matched to a gene: 16. Per the germline V gene, CDR1 is MNHEY and CDR2 is SVGAGI. This CDR3 has 18 amino acids. CDR3 residues: CASSVYSGGGSPNEKLFF. In DNA form, the CDR3 reads TGTGCCAGCAGCGTCTACTCAGGGGGGGGCTCGCCTAATGAAAAACTGTTTTTT.

The chain carries TRBV12-5 and TRBJ2-7, with D uncertain. Germline V gene sequence: CDR1 LGHNT, CDR2 FRNRAP. This CDR3 is 14 amino acids long. Trimming removed 1 base at V and 2 bases at J, with 9 bases between. CDR3 amino acids: CASGLGPPPYEQYF. DNA of the CDR3: TGTGCTAGTGGTTTGGGGCCTCCTCCCTACGAGCAGTACTTC.

V is TRBV2 and J is TRBJ1-2; unclear D gene. V was clipped by 1 base and J by 0 bases, with 12 bases between them. Germline V gene data show CDR1 as SNHLY and CDR2 as FYNNEI. There are 16 residues in the CDR3. The CDR3 nucleotides read TGTGCCAGCAGTGAAGGCCTCGGCAGAGCTAACTATGGCTACACCTTC. Translation gives CASSEGLGRANYGYTF.

This clonotype showed up just a few times. J is TRBJ2-2 and V is TRBV27; 8 bases line up with TRBD2. The V segment lost 7 bases and the J segment 5 bases; nucleotides outside the gene matches: 15. CDR1 is MNHEY and CDR2 is SMNVEV in the germline V gene (reference sequence). This CDR3 is 17 amino acids long. This CDR3 is CASTASGGGFLTGELFF. The CDR3 nucleotides are TGTGCCAGCACCGCATCGGGGGGGGGCTTTTTGACCGGGGAGCTGTTTTTT.

The chain links TRBV18 to TRBJ1-1, with D possibly being TRBD1 (5 bases). With 2 bases removed from V and 1 base from J, the gap between germline ends came to 14 bases. The CDR3 sequence is 16 residues long. The germline V gene encodes CDR1 KGHSH and CDR2 LQKENI. This CDR3 reads CASSPYFSGGNTEAFF. The CDR3 DNA is TGTGCCAGCTCACCATACTTCTCCGGGGGGAACACTGAAGCTTTCTTT.

At least ten counts were recorded for this clonotype. The CDR3 nucleotides are TGTGCCAGCAGTCCCCCCCTGACAGGGGTCCACAATGAGCAGTTCTTC. Encoded protein: CASSPPLTGVHNEQFF. The rearrangement uses TRBV2 and TRBJ2-1; 8 nucleotides line up with TRBD1. The CDR3 is 16 amino acids. Looked up from germline, CDR1 is SNHLY and CDR2 is FYNNEI. The V segment lost 5 bases and the J segment 5 bases; nucleotides outside the gene matches: 11.

This chain connects TRBV20-1 to TRBJ1-1; perhaps TRBD1 as D (5 bases). Germline V gene data show CDR1 as DFQATT and CDR2 as SNEGSKA (reference sequence). V was trimmed by 0 bases and J by 0 bases, leaving 8 bases between them. CDR3 size: 14 residues. The CDR3 here is CSAREPGVNTEAFF. CDR3 DNA sequence: TGCAGTGCTAGAGAGCCGGGGGTGAACACTGAAGCTTTCTTT.

This clonotype was observed a handful of times. CDR3 in amino acids: CASSAGTGNSPLHF. CDR3 nucleotide sequence: TGTGCCAGCAGCGCCGGGACTGGCAATTCACCCCTCCACTTT. This chain connects TRBV9 to TRBJ1-6; possibly TRBD1 for D (5 bases). The V and J ends lost 3 bases and 7 bases respectively, with 11 bases between them. Per the germline V gene, CDR1 is SGDLS and CDR2 is YYNGEE. The CDR3 sequence is 14 residues long.

This clonotype was found a few times. The chain links TRBV10-3 to TRBJ1-6; D might be TRBD1 (5 bases). Between the trimmed V and J ends, which lost 6 bases and 8 bases, there was a span of 11 bases. The CDR3 runs 13 residues. Germline CDR1 reads ENHRY; CDR2 reads SYGVKD. CDR3 in DNA: TGTGCCATCAGGGACCCGGGGGATTCACCCCTCCACTTT. It yields the protein CAIRDPGDSPLHF.

The chain recombines TRBV25-1 with TRBJ2-7, with 7 bases lining up with TRBD1. Germline CDR1 and CDR2: MGHDK and SYGVNS. The ends lost 3 bases at V and 3 bases at J; junction bases unmatched: 11. The CDR3 has 16 residues. CDR3 residues: CASSDQSRQGLYEQYF. CDR3 nucleotides: TGTGCCAGCAGTGACCAATCACGACAGGGTCTCTACGAGCAGTACTTC.

The chain recombines TRBV7-6 with TRBJ1-5, with 9 nucleotides matching TRBD1. The CDR3 runs 18 residues. Germline lookup yields CDR1 SGHVS and CDR2 FNYEAQ. V was clipped by 5 bases and J by 0 bases; unmatched bases: 11. DNA of the CDR3: TGTGCCAGCAGCCAGCCGGGACAGGGAATCGATAGCAATCAGCCCCAGCATTTT. It yields the protein CASSQPGQGIDSNQPQHF. Variable domain in full (rest from reference TRBV7-6 and TRBJ1-5): GAGVSQSPRYKVTKRGQDVALRCDPISGHVSLYWYRQALGQGPEFLTYFNYEAQQDKSGLPNDRFSAERPEGSISTLTIQRTEQRDSAMYRCASSQPGQGIDSNQPQHFGDGTRLSIL.

The rearrangement joins TRBV7-9 to TRBJ1-1; D possibly corresponds to TRBD1 (5 bases). CDR1 and CDR2 (germline): SEHNR, FQNEAQ (reference sequence). Trimming took 5 bases from V and 5 from J, leaving 18 bases between them. The CDR3 runs to 15 residues. The CDR3 DNA follows: TGTGCCAGCAGCCTCCTCACGGGGGGGGATACTGAAGCTTTCTTT. It yields the protein CASSLLTGGDTEAFF.

This clonotype was picked up many times. The chain recombines TRBV7-2 with TRBJ2-3; 8 nucleotides line up with TRBD2. Looked up from germline, CDR1 is SGHTA and CDR2 is FQGNSA. This CDR3 contains 13 residues. The CDR3 coding sequence is TGTGCATCTCGGGGGGGGGCTGCAGATACGCAGTATTTT. This codes for CASRGGAADTQYF.

V is TRBV6-6 and J is TRBJ2-3; TRBD2 matches 7 bases. Germline assignment: CDR1 MNHNY and CDR2 SVGAGI (reference sequence). With 3 bases clipped from V and 0 bases from J, the junction kept 9 bases outside the gene matches. The length of the CDR3 is 17 residues. The CDR3 DNA reads TGTGCCAGCAGTTATTACGGACCAGCGGGGAGCACAGATACGCAGTATTTT. Its protein product is CASSYYGPAGSTDTQYF.

CDR3 DNA: TGTGCCAGCTCACCCCAGGGCGGGGGGCCAGATACGCAGTATTTT. This gives the protein CASSPQGGGPDTQYF. This chain links TRBV18 with TRBJ2-3; 8 bases align to TRBD2. CDR3 length: 15 amino acids. CDR1 KGHSH and CDR2 LQKENI come from the germline V gene. The V segment lost 3 bases and the J segment 4 bases; nucleotides outside the gene matches: 6.

This clonotype has only a few counts. The chain recombines TRBV5-3 with TRBJ2-4; TRBD1 agrees at 9 bases. TRBV5-3 belongs to the ORF category, with a function that is uncertain. Trimming cost V 8 bases and J 7 bases; bases outside gene matches: 13. CDR3 length equals 15 residues. The CDR3 DNA follows: TGTGCCAGCAGCCCCGCGGGGACAGGGCACAACATTCAGTACTTC. It codes for CASSPAGTGHNIQYF.

This rearrangement joins TRBV12-3 or TRBV12-4 to TRBJ2-7, with TRBD2 matching 8 bases. Losses at the gene ends were 3 bases for V and 2 bases for J; bases not matched to a gene: 9. The CDR3 has 16 residues. The CDR3 loop is CASSFEGRGAPYEQYF. CDR3 DNA: TGTGCCAGCAGTTTTGAAGGGCGGGGGGCCCCCTACGAGCAGTACTTC.

The V gene is TRBV12-3 or TRBV12-4, the J gene TRBJ1-6; the D is unclear. The CDR3 runs 12 residues. V was pared by 4 bases and J by 10 bases, with 8 bases between. This chain's CDR3 is CASSSLDSPLHF. Here the CDR3 DNA reads TGTGCCAGCAGTTCCTTAGACTCACCCCTCCACTTT.

This clonotype appeared many times. This chain joins TRBV10-1 and TRBJ1-1; D gene unclear. The CDR3 sequence is 11 residues long. Germline CDR1 is WNHNN and CDR2 is SYGVQD (reference sequence). Trimming took off 6 bases at V and 2 bases at J, with 4 bases between the two ends. The CDR3: CASSDNTEAFF. Written as DNA, the CDR3 is TGCGCCAGCAGCGATAACACTGAAGCTTTCTTT.

Many counts were recorded for this clonotype. This rearrangement joins TRBV7-2 to TRBJ2-7; D is perhaps TRBD2 (5 bases). V shed 6 bases and J shed 3 bases, with 18 bases lying between them. The CDR3 has 15 residues. Germline assignment: CDR1 SGHTA and CDR2 FQGNSA. CDR3: CASSPFRGSSYEQYF. The CDR3 bases are TGTGCCAGCAGTCCATTTCGGGGAAGCAGCTACGAGCAGTACTTC.

The V and J genes are TRBV28 and TRBJ1-1; a possible D gene is TRBD1 (5 bases). Trimming removed 4 bases at V and 4 bases at J, with 16 bases between. CDR3 length: 15 amino acids. Germline CDR1 is MDHEN and CDR2 is SYDVKM. The CDR3 DNA reads TGTGCCAGCAGTTCTTGGGGGAGGGGTCTCACTGAAGCTTTCTTT. It yields the protein CASSSWGRGLTEAFF.

This clonotype was picked up a small number of times. The chain employs TRBV5-5 and TRBJ1-1, with 10 bases identical to TRBD1. The J segment lost 3 bases and the V segment lost 0 bases, leaving 2 bases of the junction unmatched. CDR3 length equals 15 residues. The germline gives CDR1 SGHKS, CDR2 YYEKEE (reference sequence). Written as DNA, the CDR3 is TGTGCCAGCAGCTTGGGGGGACAGGGGTACACTGAAGCTTTCTTT. Encoded protein: CASSLGGQGYTEAFF.